Following are 32 T cell receptor beta chains from one sample sequenced in a study of T cells in Graves' hyperthyroidism and ophthalmopathy (dated by TCRdb to between 2018 and 2021). The library was prepared using multiplex PCR. Sequencing used an Illumina HiSeq 2000. TCR beta CDR3 regions were amplified from RNA transcripts. A first-round RT-PCR of the TCR CDR3 used the HTBI primer set with the Qiagen OneStep RT-PCR kit. TCRdb reprocessing: public reads trimmed at Q25 with fastp, clones called with MiXCR, in-frame beta chains kept. All rows with the same CDR3 protein become a single entry with the most common DNA and genes. The sample records under 700,000 distinct CDR3 sequences, roughly 17% of which are singletons. The ten largest clones represent around a sixth of the sample. Source material: blood. The receptors were sampled from a woman aged 18-29 years with Graves' hyperthyroidism.

This clonotype was counted only a few times. The chain links TRBV20-1 to TRBJ2-3, with 8 bases identical to TRBD2. With 7 bases clipped from V and 6 bases from J, the junction kept 12 bases outside the gene matches. The CDR3 sequence is 14 residues long. CDR1 and CDR2 from the germline V gene are DFQATT and SNEGSKA (reference sequence). The CDR3 DNA reads as TGCAGTGGCCACGGGGGGGGGGCCCGGGATACGCAGTATTTT. As protein: CSGHGGGARDTQYF.

This chain links TRBV7-9 with TRBJ2-1; TRBD2 aligns across 15 bases. Germline lookup yields CDR1 SEHNR and CDR2 FQNEAQ (reference sequence). This CDR3 comprises 14 residues. The V gene end was trimmed by 4 bases and the J gene end by 15 bases; junction bases not matched to a gene: 7. The CDR3 is CASSSGLAGGARFF. The DNA of the CDR3 is TGTGCCAGCAGCTCGGGACTAGCGGGAGGAGCTCGGTTCTTC.

The CDR3 nucleotides read TGTGCCAGCAGCCAGGACCCTACAGGGCCCCCCTACGAGCAGTACTTC. Translation: CASSQDPTGPPYEQYF. The chain employs TRBV4-2 and TRBJ2-7; a weak D match, TRBD1 (6 bases). V gave up 3 bases and J gave up 2 bases, with 17 bases separating them. CDR1 and CDR2 (germline): LGHNA, YNFKEQ. CDR3 length: 16 residues.

This clonotype has more than one count but fewer than ten. The chain couples TRBV30 to TRBJ2-3, with a possible D match to TRBD2 (6 bases). There are 13 residues in the CDR3. Germline-derived CDR1 and CDR2 are GTSNPN and SVGIG (reference sequence). Between the trimmed V and J ends, which lost 2 bases and 3 bases, there was a span of 9 bases. This CDR3 is CAWSRGRTDTQYF. CDR3 bases: TGTGCCTGGAGTCGGGGGAGGACAGATACGCAGTATTTT.

V is TRBV7-2 and J is TRBJ2-7; 7 bases are shared with TRBD1. The CDR3 sequence is 15 residues long. Germline V gene lookup returns CDR1 SGHTA and CDR2 FQGNSA. Germline trimming cut 4 bases from V and 1 base from J; bases unmatched to any gene: 7. CDR3 in DNA: TGTGCCAGCAGCTCAGATTCGGACAGGTCCTACGAGCAGTACTTC. Amino acids: CASSSDSDRSYEQYF.

This clonotype was observed a handful of times. The CDR3 DNA follows: TGCGCCAGCAGCCAAGATAGGGTTGGGGGGCCTAGCACAGATACGCAGTATTTT. This gives the protein CASSQDRVGGPSTDTQYF. The chain couples TRBV4-1 to TRBJ2-3, with D possibly called TRBD1 or TRBD2 (6 bases each). With 0 bases removed from V and 0 bases from J, the gap between germline ends came to 16 bases. The length of the CDR3 is 18 residues. Germline V gene lookup returns CDR1 MGHRA and CDR2 YSYEKL.

As to this clonotype: A much larger clone lies one base from this, so it may be a read error. The chain has TRBV28 and TRBJ1-2; perhaps TRBD1 as D (6 bases). Germline V gene data show CDR1 as MDHEN and CDR2 as SYDVKM. The CDR3 sequence is 15 residues long. V gave up 8 bases and J gave up 4 bases, with 20 bases separating them. The CDR3 reads CASSPDLGGSYGYTF. The CDR3 nucleotides are TGTGCCAGCTCACCTGACCTAGGGGGGAGCTATGGCTACACCTTC.

J is TRBJ2-4 and V is TRBV6-2 or TRBV6-3, with 7 positions matching TRBD1. CDR3 length: 15 amino acids. V shed 8 bases and J 0 bases; nucleotides not matched to a gene: 7. CDR1 and CDR2 from the germline V gene are MNHEY and SVGEGT. The CDR3 reads CASRQNRGAKNIQYF. CDR3 DNA sequence: TGTGCCAGCCGACAAAACAGGGGAGCCAAAAACATTCAGTACTTC.

This clonotype was seen at least ten times. The J gene is TRBJ1-1, the V gene TRBV6-1, with D unclear. CDR3 length: 13 amino acids. CDR1 is MNHNS and CDR2 is SASEGT in the germline V gene. With 5 bases removed from V and 0 bases from J, the gap between germline ends came to 7 bases. The CDR3 is CASSRSMNTEAFF. CDR3 DNA: TGTGCCAGCAGTCGGTCCATGAACACTGAAGCTTTCTTT.

This rearrangement joins TRBV19 to TRBJ2-7; 9 nucleotides match TRBD2. After removal of 3 bases from V and 1 base from J, the junction contained 1 base not matched to a gene. CDR1 LNHDA and CDR2 SQIVND come from the germline V gene (reference sequence). This CDR3 has 14 amino acids. For the CDR3, the DNA is TGTGCCAGTAGTATCGCGGGAGGGTCCTACGAGCAGTACTTC. Translation gives CASSIAGGSYEQYF.

This clonotype was recorded at least ten times. This sequence joins TRBV3-1 and TRBJ1-1; 7 bases fit TRBD1. The CDR3 loop spans 14 amino acids. CDR1 LGHDT and CDR2 YNNKEL come from the germline V gene (reference sequence). Trimming cost V 7 bases and J 1 base; bases outside gene matches: 6. The CDR3 bases are TGTGCCAGCAATTACAGGGGTGGGAACACTGAAGCTTTCTTT. The encoded protein is CASNYRGGNTEAFF.

This clonotype was picked up many times. The chain has TRBV6-1 and TRBJ1-2; D gene ambiguous. The CDR3 is 17 amino acids. V was pared by 0 bases and J by 7 bases, with 21 bases between. Germline lookup yields CDR1 MNHNS and CDR2 SASEGT. CDR3 sequence reads: CASSEAWWEPADGGYTF. The CDR3 nucleotides read TGTGCCAGCAGTGAAGCGTGGTGGGAGCCTGCTGATGGTGGCTACACCTTC.

The table lists this clonotype with many counts. The V call is TRBV2, the J call TRBJ1-1; D remains ambiguous. Germline CDR1 SNHLY, CDR2 FYNNEI. With 5 bases removed from V and 2 bases from J, the gap between germline ends came to 12 bases. The CDR3 is 14 residues long. The CDR3 nucleotides read TGTGCCAGCAGTACTAAAGGGAAAAACACTGAAGCTTTCTTT. Its protein is CASSTKGKNTEAFF.

This clonotype has ten or more counts. This rearrangement joins TRBV6-2 or TRBV6-3 to TRBJ2-7, with TRBD1 matching over 7 bases. The junction had 6 bases not matched to a gene; V was cut back by 2 bases and J by 5 bases. CDR1 and CDR2 (germline): MNHEY, SVGEGT. The CDR3 extends over 14 amino acids. This chain's CDR3 is CASSYPTGWDEQYF. The CDR3 region has the DNA TGTGCCAGCAGTTACCCGACAGGGTGGGACGAGCAGTACTTC.

This clonotype has a count of ten or more. This chain links TRBV11-2 with TRBJ2-7; D is unclear. The CDR3 length is 16 residues. V was cut by 5 bases and J by 6 bases, with 23 bases left in between. CDR1 and CDR2 (germline): SGHAT, FQNNGV. The CDR3 sequence: CASSPLPGSRHFEQYF. For the CDR3, the DNA is TGTGCCAGCAGCCCCCTCCCGGGCTCGCGGCATTTCGAGCAGTACTTC.

The rearrangement links TRBV20-1 to TRBJ2-1, with 7 bases identical to TRBD2. V trimming: 5 bases; J trimming: 4 bases; junction bases outside the gene matches: 8. CDR1 DFQATT and CDR2 SNEGSKA come from the germline V gene (reference sequence). The CDR3 contains 14 residues. CDR3 protein: CSAPRAGFYNEQFF. CDR3 DNA sequence: TGCAGTGCTCCAAGAGCGGGGTTTTACAATGAGCAGTTCTTC.

The sample holds a few counts of this clonotype. This chain joins TRBV10-3 and TRBJ2-5; 12 bases agree with TRBD2. CDR3 length: 16 amino acids. V lost 2 bases, J lost 4 bases, and 5 bases stayed unmatched. The germline V gene encodes CDR1 ENHRY and CDR2 SYGVKD. The CDR3 DNA reads TGTGCCATCAGTGAGACCACTAGCGGGAGGAGAGAGACCCAGTACTTC. This translates into CAISETTSGRRETQYF.

This clonotype was counted ten times or more. V gene TRBV7-9 combines with J gene TRBJ2-1; no reliable D call. V lost 2 bases, J lost 5 bases, and 7 bases lay in between. The CDR3 is 13 amino acids. From germline, CDR1 is SEHNR and CDR2 FQNEAQ (reference sequence). This CDR3 is CASSLLWDNEQFF. CDR3 in DNA: TGTGCCAGCAGCTTATTGTGGGACAATGAGCAGTTCTTC.

This clonotype was seen a handful of times. V gene TRBV11-2 combines with J gene TRBJ2-1, with 8 positions matching TRBD2. The ends lost 0 bases at V and 3 bases at J; junction bases unmatched: 4. Germline CDR1 is SGHAT and CDR2 is FQNNGV. There are 16 residues in the CDR3. The CDR3 bases are TGTGCCAGCAGCTTAGATCGGACTAGCAGCTACAATGAGCAGTTCTTC. It is translated as CASSLDRTSSYNEQFF.

This clonotype was found many times. The V gene is TRBV6-5, the J gene TRBJ2-1, with 8 bases lining up with TRBD2. The trim removed 0 bases at V and 5 bases at J, leaving 6 bases unmatched. There are 16 residues in the CDR3. Germline V CDR1 and CDR2: MNHEY, SVGAGI. The CDR3 here is CASSYSLRGANNEQFF. CDR3 DNA sequence: TGTGCCAGCAGTTACTCCTTGCGGGGGGCGAACAATGAGCAGTTCTTC.

The chain combines TRBV4-3 with TRBJ1-1; 9 nucleotides line up with TRBD1. CDR1 and CDR2 (germline): LGHNA, YSLEER. This CDR3 contains 13 residues. V shed 1 base and J 10 bases; nucleotides not matched to a gene: 4. The CDR3 DNA reads TGCGCCAGCAGCCAAGGACAGGGGGTATCAGCTTTCTTT. It codes for CASSQGQGVSAFF.

This clonotype has only a few counts. J is TRBJ2-7 and V is TRBV18; TRBD1 or TRBD2 may be the D gene (6 bases each). Germline CDR1 reads KGHSH; CDR2 reads LQKENI. The CDR3 is 16 residues long. V lost 9 bases and J lost 0, with 21 bases in between. The DNA of the CDR3 is TGTGCCAGTCGAGGGGGTGAGGGACTGAACTCCTACGAGCAGTACTTC. It codes for CASRGGEGLNSYEQYF. The complete variable domain, with remaining parts taken from reference TRBV18 and TRBJ2-7, reads NAGVMQNPRHLVRRRGQEARLRCSPMKGHSHVYWYRQLPEEGLKFMVYLQKENIIDESGMPKERFSAEFPKEGPSILRIQQVVRGDSAAYFCASRGGEGLNSYEQYFGPGTRLTVT.

This clonotype was seen ten or more times. The V gene is TRBV7-6, the J gene TRBJ2-7; D assignment may be TRBD1 or TRBD2 (5 bases each). Looked up from germline, CDR1 is SGHVS and CDR2 is FNYEAQ. V lost 4 bases and J 5 bases, leaving 9 bases between the germline ends. The CDR3 runs 12 residues. DNA for the CDR3: TGTGCCAGCAGCTGGGGGACGGACGAGCAGTACTTC. It codes for CASSWGTDEQYF.

This clonotype showed up many times. The J gene is TRBJ1-1, the V gene TRBV7-8; D is unresolved. Germline V CDR1 and CDR2: SGHVS, FQNEAQ. V was pared by 5 bases and J by 7 bases, with 5 bases between. The CDR3 is 10 amino acids. The CDR3 spells CASSDGEAFF. DNA of the CDR3: TGTGCCAGCAGCGACGGTGAAGCTTTCTTT.

V usage is TRBV7-8 and J usage is TRBJ2-7; possibly TRBD1 or TRBD2 for D (5 bases each). Germline CDR1 SGHVS, CDR2 FQNEAQ. Trimming removed 1 base from V and 4 bases from J, with 14 bases in between. The CDR3 totals 15 residues. As DNA, the CDR3 is TGTGCCAGCAGCTTAGGGGGACCGAGGGAGTACGAGCAGTACTTC. Protein product: CASSLGGPREYEQYF. Drawing the rest from reference TRBV7-8 and TRBJ2-7, the complete variable domain is GAGVSQSPRYKVAKRGQDVALRCDPISGHVSLFWYQQALGQGPEFLTYFQNEAQLDKSGLPSDRFFAERPEGSVSTLKIQRTQQEDSAVYLCASSLGGPREYEQYFGPGTRLTVT.

The rearrangement links TRBV9 to TRBJ1-2; 9 bases line up with TRBD1. In germline, CDR1 is SGDLS, CDR2 YYNGEE. The J segment lost 2 bases and the V segment lost 0 bases, leaving 2 bases of the junction unmatched. This CDR3 spans 15 amino acids. The CDR3 is CASSVAGQGNYGYTF. The CDR3 nucleotides read TGTGCCAGCAGCGTAGCGGGACAGGGAAACTATGGCTACACCTTC.

As for this clonotype: Being one base from a much bigger clone, this may be a read error. This sequence joins TRBV28 and TRBJ1-1; weak D call: TRBD1 (5 bases). V gave up 6 bases and J gave up 2 bases, with 16 bases separating them. The CDR3 contains 15 residues. Germline values: CDR1 MDHEN, CDR2 SYDVKM. The DNA for the CDR3 is TGTGCCAGCAGCCCCGGCAGGGTTCCAAACACTGAAGCTTTCTTT. Protein product: CASSPGRVPNTEAFF.

This clonotype was found a few times. V is TRBV18 and J is TRBJ2-4, with TRBD1 matching 11 bases. CDR1 is KGHSH and CDR2 is LQKENI in the germline V gene. This CDR3 has 17 amino acids. The trim removed 2 bases at V and 6 bases at J, leaving 9 bases unmatched. CDR3 loop: CASSPSLSGTGGNIQYF. In DNA form, the CDR3 reads TGTGCCAGCTCACCATCTCTTTCCGGGACAGGGGGAAACATTCAGTACTTC.

This rearrangement joins TRBV15 to TRBJ1-1, with D uncertain. The CDR3 has 14 residues. The germline CDR1 and CDR2 sequences are LNHNV and YYDKDF (reference sequence). The V end lost 2 bases, the J end lost 10 bases, and 17 bases lay between the germline ends. The CDR3, as DNA: TGTGCCACCAGCAGACAAAGGACCGTGGGTAGAGCTTTCTTT. Translated, it gives CATSRQRTVGRAFF.

This clonotype came up many times. The rearrangement joins TRBV11-3 to TRBJ2-2; D may be TRBD1 (5 bases). Germline loops: CDR1 SGHNT, CDR2 YENEEA. Trimming pared 1 base from V and 1 base from J, leaving 10 bases between. CDR3 length: 16 amino acids. Written as DNA, the CDR3 is TGTGCCAGCAGCTTAGTGCAGGGAAGGAACACCGGGGAGCTGTTTTTT. It translates to CASSLVQGRNTGELFF. Full variable domain (rest looked up from reference TRBV11-3 and TRBJ2-2): EAGVVQSPRYKIIEKKQPVAFWCNPISGHNTLYWYLQNLGQGPELLIRYENEEAVDDSQLPKDRFSAERLKGVDSTLKIQPAELGDSAVYLCASSLVQGRNTGELFFGEGSRLTVL.

Note on this clonotype: A much larger clone differs by one base, so this may be a read error. Here the CDR3 reads CASNFSGGEQYF. For the CDR3, the DNA is TGCGCCAGCAACTTTTCGGGAGGCGAGCAGTACTTC. V gene TRBV5-1 combines with J gene TRBJ2-7; 7 bases agree with TRBD2. Trimming took 6 bases from V and 6 from J; bases not matched to a gene: 6. Germline CDR1 is SGHRS and CDR2 is YFSETQ. The CDR3 extends over 12 amino acids.

This chain uses TRBV20-1 with TRBJ2-7; no clear D gene. Trimming took off 8 bases at V and 7 bases at J, with 12 bases between the two ends. Germline CDR1 reads DFQATT; CDR2 reads SNEGSKA (reference sequence). The CDR3 is 10 amino acids. CDR3 amino acids: CSTGRREQYF. The CDR3 bases are TGCAGTACCGGTCGTAGGGAGCAGTACTTC.